The 29 T cell receptor beta chains below come from one sample, sequenced in a study of T cells in Graves' hyperthyroidism and ophthalmopathy. From RNA transcripts, TCR beta CDR3 regions were amplified. First-round RT-PCR targeting the TCR CDR3 was performed with the HTBI primer set. TCRdb fed the multiplex PCR reads into MiXCR, producing one record per CDR3 protein. The sample holds hundreds of thousands of distinct CDR3 sequences, about 13% seen once. The sequenced material came from blood. These receptors were collected from a woman between 18 and 29 years old with Graves' hyperthyroidism.

This clonotype was recorded at least ten times. This sequence joins TRBV4-1 and TRBJ1-2; 8 bases fit TRBD1. There are 15 residues in the CDR3. Unmatched junction bases numbered 7, after V lost 3 bases and J lost 4 bases. CDR1 is MGHRA, CDR2 YSYEKL, per germline. Written as DNA, the CDR3 is TGCGCCAGCAGCCACGGACAGGGCGTATCCTATGGCTACACCTTC. Translating gives CASSHGQGVSYGYTF.

This clonotype was picked up many times. The chain has TRBV12-5 and TRBJ2-7; perhaps TRBD2 as D (5 bases). Germline V CDR1 and CDR2: LGHNT, FRNRAP. V lost 1 base and J 0 bases, leaving 16 bases between the germline ends. This CDR3 has 17 amino acids. DNA of the CDR3: TGTGCTAGTGGTTTGGAGGTGAGACTATCGTTCTCCTACGAGCAGTACTTC. Translating it yields CASGLEVRLSFSYEQYF.

The sample holds a few counts of this clonotype. The chain links TRBV3-1 to TRBJ2-5, with 15 bases matching TRBD2. This CDR3 comprises 16 residues. V dropped 1 base and J dropped 10; count of bases not matched to a gene: 7. CDR1 and CDR2 (germline): LGHDT, YNNKEL (reference sequence). The CDR3 spells CASSQVGTSGGRGQYF. The CDR3 nucleotides read TGTGCCAGCAGCCAAGTCGGGACTAGCGGGGGGCGAGGCCAGTACTTC.

Concerning this clonotype: This may be a read error: a much more frequent sequence differs by one nucleotide. The chain employs TRBV29-1 and TRBJ2-1, with TRBD2 matching 13 bases. V lost 0 bases and J lost 8; bases outside the gene matches: 7. CDR1 is SQVTM and CDR2 is ANQGSEA in the germline V gene. This CDR3 contains 16 residues. The CDR3 reads CSVEDRGLAGVHEQFF. The CDR3 DNA reads TGCAGCGTTGAAGATCGCGGACTAGCGGGAGTCCATGAGCAGTTCTTC.

This clonotype was counted only a few times. The chain links TRBV4-2 to TRBJ2-1; 7 bases align to TRBD2. CDR1 and CDR2 from the germline V gene are LGHNA and YNFKEQ. V trimming: 0 bases; J trimming: 9 bases; junction bases outside the gene matches: 8. This CDR3 contains 15 residues. The CDR3 sequence is CASSQDLEGGAEQFF. CDR3 in DNA: TGTGCCAGCAGCCAAGATCTGGAGGGAGGGGCTGAGCAGTTCTTC.

This clonotype has a count of ten or more. The chain uses TRBV27 and TRBJ1-2, with D maybe TRBD1 (6 bases). CDR1 MNHEY and CDR2 SMNVEV come from the germline V gene (reference sequence). The CDR3 is 16 residues long. V was cut by 6 bases and J by 0 bases, with 17 bases left in between. This chain's CDR3 is CASSTTRTAANYGYTF. The CDR3 DNA reads TGTGCCAGCAGCACTACTCGGACAGCCGCTAACTATGGCTACACCTTC.

This clonotype was seen more than once but under ten times. J is TRBJ2-7 and V is TRBV6-1, with D maybe TRBD2 (5 bases). This CDR3 is built from 13 residues. V dropped 6 bases and J dropped 3 bases, with 12 bases sitting between them. Germline-derived CDR1 and CDR2 are MNHNS and SASEGT. CDR3 coding DNA: TGTGCCAGCAGCTACGCGGGTCTCTACGAGCAGTACTTC. Its translation: CASSYAGLYEQYF.

The sample holds many counts of this clonotype. This chain joins TRBV27 and TRBJ2-5, with D maybe TRBD2 (6 bases). The CDR3 covers 12 residues. Germline CDR1 reads MNHEY; CDR2 reads SMNVEV (reference sequence). V was pared by 6 bases and J by 5 bases, with 10 bases between. DNA of the CDR3: TGTGCCAGCAGGAGGAGCGGGGAGACCCAGTACTTC. Its translation is CASRRSGETQYF.

This clonotype turned up a few times. The chain joins TRBV27 to TRBJ2-1, with 7 bases identical to TRBD1. This CDR3 has 16 amino acids. V trimming: 4 bases; J trimming: 7 bases; junction bases outside the gene matches: 13. Germline lookup yields CDR1 MNHEY and CDR2 SMNVEV (reference sequence). The CDR3 nucleotides read TGTGCCAGCAGTTCTCAGGGGACAGCGGTGGGTAATGAGCAGTTCTTC. Translating gives CASSSQGTAVGNEQFF.

This clonotype was seen repeatedly, ten times or more. The chain carries TRBV3-1 and TRBJ1-6; D not certain. The CDR3 is 15 residues long. V dropped 0 bases and J dropped 5 bases, with 8 bases sitting between them. In germline, CDR1 is LGHDT, CDR2 YNNKEL (reference sequence). This CDR3 is CASSQDNRDNSPLHF. The CDR3 bases are TGTGCCAGCAGCCAAGATAACAGAGATAATTCACCCCTCCACTTT.

The table lists this clonotype with many counts. V usage is TRBV7-9 and J usage is TRBJ2-5, with TRBD1 matching 9 bases. This CDR3 is built from 15 residues. V dropped 4 bases and J dropped 5; count of bases not matched to a gene: 8. CDR1 is SEHNR and CDR2 is FQNEAQ in the germline V gene (reference sequence). In DNA form, the CDR3 reads TGTGCCAGCAGCTCCGACAGGGGGGCAGTGGAGACCCAGTACTTC. Protein product: CASSSDRGAVETQYF. The complete variable domain, with remaining parts taken from reference TRBV7-9 and TRBJ2-5, reads DTGVSQNPRHKITKRGQNVTFRCDPISEHNRLYWYRQTLGQGPEFLTYFQNEAQLEKSRLLSDRFSAERPKGSFSTLEIQRTEQGDSAMYLCASSSDRGAVETQYFGPGTRLLVL.

V usage is TRBV19 and J usage is TRBJ1-3; 8 nucleotides line up with TRBD1. With 5 bases clipped from V and 4 bases from J, the junction kept 13 bases outside the gene matches. The germline gives CDR1 LNHDA, CDR2 SQIVND (reference sequence). The CDR3 is 17 residues long. The CDR3 loop reads CASSRQGPAAKGNTIYF. CDR3 DNA: TGTGCCAGTAGTCGACAGGGGCCCGCGGCGAAGGGAAACACCATATATTTT. Looking up the rest from reference TRBV19 and TRBJ1-3 gives the full variable domain: DGGITQSPKYLFRKEGQNVTLSCEQNLNHDAMYWYRQDPGQGLRLIYYSQIVNDFQKGDIAEGYSVSREKKESFPLTVTSAQKNPTAFYLCASSRQGPAAKGNTIYFGEGSWLTVV.

The rearrangement uses TRBV15 and TRBJ1-4, with 9 bases that match TRBD1. The V gene end was trimmed by 1 base and the J gene end by 7 bases; junction bases not matched to a gene: 7. This CDR3 comprises 16 residues. CDR1 and CDR2 (germline): LNHNV, YYDKDF (reference sequence). The CDR3 reads CATSRGATGGGEKLFF. The CDR3 bases are TGTGCCACCAGCAGAGGGGCGACAGGGGGTGGTGAAAAACTGTTTTTT.

This clonotype showed up many times. The chain combines TRBV6-2 or TRBV6-3 with TRBJ1-1; D call uncertain. Looked up from germline, CDR1 is MNHEY and CDR2 is SVGEGT. Trimming pared 5 bases from V and 5 bases from J, leaving 12 bases between. The CDR3 totals 13 residues. The CDR3 loop is CASSLQTFTEAFF. CDR3 in DNA: TGTGCCAGCAGTCTACAAACCTTTACTGAAGCTTTCTTT.

This clonotype has just a few counts. This sequence joins TRBV25-1 and TRBJ1-3, with D uncertain. From germline, CDR1 is MGHDK and CDR2 SYGVNS. The CDR3 sequence is 15 residues long. V was pared by 0 bases and J by 1 base, with 7 bases between. CDR3 protein: CASSEYGGSGNTIYF. The CDR3 nucleotides are TGTGCCAGCAGTGAATATGGAGGATCTGGAAACACCATATATTTT.

This clonotype has just a few counts. This chain links TRBV14 with TRBJ2-3; the D gene is possibly TRBD2 (5 bases). CDR3 size: 15 residues. Trimming removed 4 bases at V and 2 bases at J, with 13 bases between. The germline V gene encodes CDR1 SGHDN and CDR2 FVKESK. CDR3 bases: TGTGCCAGCAGCCCAAAACAGCGGATCACAGATACGCAGTATTTT. This codes for CASSPKQRITDTQYF.

This clonotype was counted at least ten times. V usage is TRBV3-1 and J usage is TRBJ1-1; unclear D gene. The CDR3 contains 11 residues. The V gene lost 4 bases and the J gene lost 4 bases, with 4 bases spanning the gap. Germline V gives CDR1 LGHDT, CDR2 YNNKEL (reference sequence). CDR3 sequence: CASSRSTEAFF. The CDR3 DNA sequence: TGTGCCAGCAGCCGGTCCACTGAAGCTTTCTTT.

At least ten counts were recorded for this clonotype. The gene calls are TRBV20-1 and TRBJ1-5; D not resolved. Germline V gene sequence: CDR1 DFQATT, CDR2 SNEGSKA (reference sequence). The V gene lost 1 base and the J gene lost 2 bases, with 9 bases spanning the gap. The CDR3 has 14 residues. CDR3 sequence reads: CSARASAGNQPQHF. Here the CDR3 DNA reads TGCAGTGCTAGAGCCTCAGCGGGCAATCAGCCCCAGCATTTT.

There are a few counts of this clonotype. The chain has TRBV5-1 and TRBJ2-2, with D perhaps matching TRBD1 (6 bases). The CDR3 consists of 13 residues. Germline assignment: CDR1 SGHRS and CDR2 YFSETQ. Trimming shortened V by 7 bases and J by 1 base, and 8 bases separated the two germline ends. CDR3 region: CASEGENTGELFF. The CDR3 nucleotides read TGCGCCAGCGAGGGGGAGAACACCGGGGAGCTGTTTTTT.

This clonotype was picked up many times. The V call is TRBV4-1, the J call TRBJ1-6; D is possibly TRBD1 (6 bases). Trimming shortened V by 7 bases and J by 6 bases, and 22 bases separated the two germline ends. CDR3 length equals 17 residues. CDR1 is MGHRA and CDR2 is YSYEKL in the germline V gene. In nucleotides, the CDR3 is TGCGCCAGCAACTCCGACTCGAGGGGGAATGGTAATTCACCCCTCCACTTT. This sequence encodes CASNSDSRGNGNSPLHF.

The chain joins TRBV25-1 to TRBJ2-5; weak D call: TRBD1 (5 bases). Per germline, CDR1 MGHDK and CDR2 SYGVNS. V was pared by 3 bases and J by 4 bases, with 12 bases between. The CDR3 consists of 14 residues. The CDR3 DNA sequence: TGTGCCAGCAGTGATACCGACAGCAGAGAGACCCAGTACTTC. Protein product: CASSDTDSRETQYF.

This clonotype was seen at least ten times. The chain couples TRBV6-2 or TRBV6-3 to TRBJ2-1, with a tentative D call TRBD2 (6 bases). The V gene lost 2 bases and the J gene lost 9 bases, with 17 bases spanning the gap. The V gene's germline CDR1 is MNHEY and CDR2 SVGEGT. The CDR3 runs 15 residues. CDR3 amino acids: CASSYARVGRGEQFF. CDR3 coding DNA: TGTGCCAGCAGTTACGCCCGGGTGGGGCGGGGTGAGCAGTTCTTC.

As regards this clonotype: Given a much more abundant clone one base away, this may be a read error. The V and J genes are TRBV20-1 and TRBJ2-1, with D hard to call. The CDR3 is made up of 16 amino acids. CDR1 DFQATT and CDR2 SNEGSKA come from the germline V gene (reference sequence). The CDR3 nucleotides read TGCAGTGCTAGGCCCACATCAGGAGCGACCTACAATAAGCAGTTCTTC. It yields the protein CSARPTSGATYNKQFF.

This clonotype was counted between two and nine times. V gene TRBV9 combines with J gene TRBJ1-1; D gene unclear. CDR1 is SGDLS, CDR2 YYNGEE, per germline. The CDR3 totals 14 residues. The V end lost 0 bases, the J end lost 1 base, and 7 bases lay between the germline ends. In nucleotides, the CDR3 is TGTGCCAGCAGCGTAGTAGGCGGGAACACTGAAGCTTTCTTT. Its protein product is CASSVVGGNTEAFF.

This clonotype was detected many times. The CDR3 protein is CSVMEYSPWVGYTF. In DNA form, the CDR3 reads TGCAGCGTTATGGAGTACAGCCCCTGGGTTGGCTACACCTTC. The chain employs TRBV29-1 and TRBJ1-2, with no clear D. The CDR3 loop spans 14 amino acids. CDR1 is SQVTM and CDR2 is ANQGSEA in the germline V gene. The V and J ends lost 5 bases and 7 bases respectively, with 20 bases between them.

This clonotype was counted at least ten times. The V call is TRBV28, the J call TRBJ2-7; the D gene is possibly TRBD2 (5 bases). Germline V gene lookup returns CDR1 MDHEN and CDR2 SYDVKM. This CDR3 comprises 16 residues. The V gene lost 4 bases and the J gene lost 5 bases, with 21 bases spanning the gap. CDR3 region: CASSYLVGSLPDEQYF. CDR3 in DNA: TGTGCCAGCAGTTATTTGGTGGGGAGCCTCCCGGACGAGCAGTACTTC.

The chain is built from TRBV12-3 or TRBV12-4 and TRBJ2-3; 9 positions agree with TRBD2. The CDR3 length is 17 residues. The V segment lost 10 bases and the J segment 3 bases; nucleotides outside the gene matches: 17. The CDR3 bases are TGTGCCACCCTAATACGCTGGCGGGGGGGCCTTACAGATACGCAGTATTTT. Its translation is CATLIRWRGGLTDTQYF.

There are many counts of this clonotype. This chain links TRBV28 with TRBJ2-3, with D maybe TRBD2 (6 bases). The CDR3 has 12 amino acids. The germline gives CDR1 MDHEN, CDR2 SYDVKM. V was trimmed by 7 bases and J by 4 bases, leaving 9 bases between them. The CDR3 is CASTGVADTQYF. CDR3 in DNA: TGTGCCAGCACGGGAGTGGCAGATACGCAGTATTTT.

Concerning this clonotype itself: Its ends do not fully match the called genes, so a read error is possible. The chain is built from TRBV9 and TRBJ2-1; no clear D gene. The CDR3 spans 15 residues. Germline CDR1 and CDR2: SGDLS and YYNGEE. The CDR3 DNA reads TGCGCCAGCAGCTTTCCCTCCAGCTCCTACAATGAGCAGTTCTTC. Translated, it gives CASSFPSSSYNEQFF.